This T cell receptor (beta chain) was identified during a study of CD8 T cells in ankylosing spondylitis (dated 2017 in TCRdb). Regarding the complete study: The study set out to find disease-linked TCR variants by profiling T cell receptor beta repertoires in ankylosing spondylitis patients and healthy donors. The whole study cohort included 108 healthy donors and 25 ankylosing spondylitis patients. Peripheral blood was sampled, and synovial fluid was additionally collected from ankylosing spondylitis patients. What the work shows at the level of the full study, not this receptor alone: According to the report, matched synovial fluid samples from ankylosing spondylitis patients were significantly enriched for the disease-linked clones. A TCR beta motif made up of eight or nine highly homologous amino acid variants appeared to be characteristic of blood from ankylosing spondylitis patients. In peripheral blood, the disease-linked clones were found at relatively low frequencies and had a CD8+ phenotype. Some motif variants had previously been reported in the synovial fluid and blood of reactive arthritis patients, which suggests shared mechanisms of disease initiation.

The data were produced on an Illumina HiSeq 2500. Quantitative 5'-RACE with molecular barcodes was the method used to prepare the TCR beta libraries. As for the original processing: A new computational method, built on a probabilistic model of VDJ rearrangement, was used to identify disease-linked TCR variants. Using fastp trimming at Q25 and MiXCR clonotype assembly, TCRdb reanalyzed the public sequencing data and kept in-frame beta chains. Each entry merges the rows of one CDR3 protein and shows their most common DNA and genes. The V and J calls reflect TCRdb's pipeline rather than the authors' work. The sample table holds 350,000 to 450,000 distinct CDR3 sequences, of which roughly 26% were seen once. The biggest ten clones account for roughly 0.9% of the sample. Counted from cysteine to phenylalanine, this CDR3 has 15 amino acids. Only the CDR3 part of the read is kept: 45 bases, read in frame from the first base. The germline V and J ends show losses of 5 bases and 5 bases respectively, and no gene match explains 10 bases of the junction. Per the germline V gene (reference sequence), PRHDT is the CDR1 and FYEKMQ is the CDR2.

There are a few counts of this clonotype. Its antigen is unknown. No base qualities exist here, and no much larger clone lies one base off it. The rearrangement combines TRBV13 with TRBJ1-2, and 8 junctional nucleotides match TRBD1. The receptor was isolated from a male donor with ankylosing spondylitis. The sequenced material came from blood, either unsorted or a sorted T cell fraction (not recorded which). The nucleotide sequence is TGTGCCAGCAGCACGATGGACAGGGAATATTATGGCTACACCTTC. Its protein reads: CASSTMDREYYGYTF.